The 27 T cell receptor beta chains in this list originate from one sample, sequenced in a study of T cells in Graves' hyperthyroidism and ophthalmopathy. The TCR beta CDR3 regions underwent amplification using RNA transcripts as the source. First-round RT-PCR targeting the TCR CDR3 was performed with the HTBI primer set. TCRdb independently ran MiXCR on the multiplex PCR reads; one entry per CDR3 protein. Of hundreds of thousands of distinct CDR3 sequences detected, about 38% appear once; the ten largest clones hold 8% to 9%. Material for sequencing was blood. Receptors were obtained from a man younger than 35 with Graves' hyperthyroidism.

Concerning this clonotype: This likely comes from a read error, as the CDR3 has no conserved phenylalanine or tryptophan at its end. No DNA is shown, since the ends of the CDR3 on it are uncertain; the CDR3 is the one TCRdb lists. The rearrangement joins TRBV10-2 to TRBJ2-7; TRBD1, the table's D call, lacks a check against the DNA. The CDR3 is made up of 10 amino acids, end residues included. Germline V gene sequence: CDR1 WSHSY, CDR2 SAAADI. The CDR3 here is CASSESRRRT.

This clonotype appeared many times. V is TRBV9 and J is TRBJ1-2; D is uncertain. The CDR3 loop spans 13 amino acids. Germline V lookup: CDR1 SGDLS, CDR2 YYNGEE. Trimming shortened V by 6 bases and J by 4 bases, and 13 bases separated the two germline ends. In nucleotides, the CDR3 is TGTGCCAGCAATCCGGGGTCAAGCTATGGCTACACCTTC. This translates into CASNPGSSYGYTF.

In this sample, this clonotype turned up a few times. The chain links TRBV7-2 to TRBJ2-6; D not resolved. Between the trimmed V and J ends, which lost 4 bases and 0 bases, there was a span of 13 bases. This CDR3 region has 17 residues. Germline lookup yields CDR1 SGHTA and CDR2 FQGNSA. CDR3 loop: CASSSIDWASGANVLTF. The CDR3 nucleotides read TGTGCCAGCAGCTCTATCGACTGGGCCTCTGGGGCCAACGTCCTGACTTTC.

There are many counts of this clonotype. The chain combines TRBV20-1 with TRBJ1-2, with TRBD1 matching over 7 bases. CDR1 DFQATT and CDR2 SNEGSKA come from the germline V gene (reference sequence). V shed 6 bases, J shed 2 bases, and the junction held 9 bases outside the gene matches. This CDR3 comprises 14 residues. The CDR3: CSAPPTGDNYGYTF. Written as DNA, the CDR3 is TGCAGTGCCCCCCCCACAGGGGACAACTATGGCTACACCTTC.

In this sample, this clonotype turned up many times. The chain employs TRBV15 and TRBJ1-4; a possible D gene is TRBD1 (5 bases). The ends were cut back, 0 bases at V and 8 bases at J, with 13 bases in the middle. CDR3 length: 15 amino acids. Germline values: CDR1 LNHNV, CDR2 YYDKDF (reference sequence). In nucleotides, the CDR3 is TGTGCCACCAGCAGAGAGGGGGACGACAACGAAAAACTGTTTTTT. This codes for CATSREGDDNEKLFF.

This sequence joins TRBV6-2 or TRBV6-3 and TRBJ1-1; D is undetermined. The V gene's germline CDR1 is MNHEY and CDR2 SVGEGT. This CDR3 contains 18 residues. V lost 2 bases to trimming and J lost 1 base, with 20 bases between them. The CDR3 sequence is CASSYRIEMDGENTEAFF. CDR3 in DNA: TGTGCCAGCAGTTACAGAATCGAGATGGACGGAGAGAACACTGAAGCTTTCTTT.

V is TRBV2 and J is TRBJ2-2; TRBD2 is a possible D gene (6 bases). Germline assignment: CDR1 SNHLY and CDR2 FYNNEI. The V end was cut by 7 bases, the J end by 5 bases, with 11 bases between. This CDR3 comprises 13 residues. The CDR3 loop is CASKPGETGELFF. The CDR3 nucleotides read TGTGCCAGCAAGCCGGGGGAAACCGGGGAGCTGTTTTTT. Based on the CDR3 plus reference TRBV2 and TRBJ2-2, the full variable domain is EPEVTQTPSHQVTQMGQEVILRCVPISNHLYFYWYRQILGQKVEFLVSFYNNEISEKSEIFDDQFSVERPDGSNFTLKIRSTKLEDSAMYFCASKPGETGELFFGEGSRLTVL.

Ten or more counts support this clonotype. The chain recombines TRBV20-1 with TRBJ2-7; either TRBD1 or TRBD2 may fit D (5 bases each). V shed 5 bases and J shed 4 bases, with 15 bases lying between them. This CDR3 is 13 amino acids long. CDR1 is DFQATT, CDR2 SNEGSKA, per germline (reference sequence). The CDR3 nucleotides are TGCAGTGCTTCTGGGACCGATTCATACGAGCAGTACTTC. Encoded protein: CSASGTDSYEQYF.

This clonotype was picked up many times. The chain has TRBV29-1 and TRBJ1-2, with D maybe TRBD1 (6 bases). The V end lost 3 bases, the J end lost 8 bases, and 16 bases lay between the germline ends. There are 13 residues in the CDR3. CDR1 and CDR2 (germline): SQVTM, ANQGSEA. The CDR3 here is CSVERGTGTGYTF. Written as DNA, the CDR3 is TGCAGCGTTGAGAGGGGGACGGGGACCGGCTACACCTTC. The full variable domain, completed using reference TRBV29-1 and TRBJ1-2, is SAVISQKPSRDICQRGTSLTIQCQVDSQVTMMFWYRQQPGQSLTLIATANQGSEATYESGFVIDKFPISRPNLTFSTLTVSNMSPEDSSIYLCSVERGTGTGYTFGSGTRLTVV.

This clonotype was counted at least ten times. The chain couples TRBV15 to TRBJ1-1; 7 bases match TRBD1. This CDR3 region has 14 residues. V lost 3 bases, J lost 10 bases, and 11 bases stayed unmatched. Germline CDR1 is LNHNV and CDR2 is YYDKDF (reference sequence). CDR3 residues: CATSRENRGSRAFF. The CDR3, as DNA: TGTGCCACCAGCAGGGAAAACAGGGGCTCGAGAGCTTTCTTT.

The chain carries TRBV6-5 and TRBJ1-3, with D hard to call. From germline, CDR1 is MNHEY and CDR2 SVGAGI. The CDR3 sequence is 14 residues long. V lost 0 bases and J lost 3, with 6 bases in between. DNA of the CDR3: TGTGCCAGCAGTTACTCGAGCAATGGAAACACCATATATTTT. This encodes CASSYSSNGNTIYF.

This clonotype showed up many times. V is TRBV15 and J is TRBJ2-7, with D possibly TRBD2 on 5 matching bases. Trimming pared 7 bases from V and 0 bases from J, leaving 10 bases between. Germline V gene sequence: CDR1 LNHNV, CDR2 YYDKDF (reference sequence). This CDR3 contains 13 residues. The CDR3 loop reads CATKKGSSYEQYF. The CDR3, as DNA: TGTGCCACCAAGAAAGGGAGCTCCTACGAGCAGTACTTC.

V is TRBV11-2 and J is TRBJ1-6, with 7 nucleotides matching TRBD1. The length of the CDR3 is 16 residues. Germline CDR1 is SGHAT and CDR2 is FQNNGV. Unmatched junction bases numbered 6, after V lost 2 bases and J lost 5 bases. CDR3 region: CASSLLGGSNNSPLHF. The CDR3 DNA reads TGTGCCAGCAGCTTACTAGGGGGCTCAAATAATTCACCCCTCCACTTT.

V usage is TRBV11-2 and J usage is TRBJ1-1, with TRBD1 matching over 11 bases. With 5 bases clipped from V and 2 bases from J, the junction kept 4 bases outside the gene matches. Germline V gives CDR1 SGHAT, CDR2 FQNNGV. The CDR3 extends over 15 amino acids. CDR3 sequence: CASSTWTGGNTEAFF. CDR3 nucleotides: TGTGCCAGCAGCACCTGGACAGGGGGCAACACTGAAGCTTTCTTT.

This clonotype came up many times. The chain couples TRBV13 to TRBJ1-2; 7 bases line up with TRBD1. The CDR3 runs to 13 residues. Germline CDR1 reads PRHDT; CDR2 reads FYEKMQ (reference sequence). Trimming at V came to 5 bases and at J to 8 bases, leaving 8 bases not matched to a gene. The CDR3 coding sequence is TGTGCCAGCAGCATGACAGGGCCGGGGGGCTACACCTTC. Its protein is CASSMTGPGGYTF.

The CDR3 reads CASGLTGRETQYF. The CDR3 coding sequence is TGTGCTAGTGGTTTGACGGGGCGTGAGACCCAGTACTTC. V gene TRBV12-5 combines with J gene TRBJ2-5; D assignment may be TRBD1 or TRBD2 (5 bases each). V was shortened by 2 bases and J by 5 bases, with 9 bases between the two germline ends. The CDR3 consists of 13 residues. The germline CDR1 and CDR2 sequences are LGHNT and FRNRAP.

V is TRBV12-3 or TRBV12-4 and J is TRBJ1-1; no reliable D call. V dropped 4 bases and J dropped 1 base, with 10 bases sitting between them. This CDR3 contains 14 residues. The CDR3, as DNA: TGTGCCAGCAGTTACCGACATGCGAACACTGAAGCTTTCTTT. Translated, it gives CASSYRHANTEAFF.

This clonotype turned up a few times. The V call is TRBV9, the J call TRBJ2-7; D may match TRBD1 or TRBD2 (5 bases each). This CDR3 spans 14 amino acids. CDR1 is SGDLS and CDR2 is YYNGEE in the germline V gene. With 0 bases removed from V and 2 bases from J, the gap between germline ends came to 9 bases. CDR3: CASSVEMGPYEQYF. The DNA for the CDR3 is TGTGCCAGCAGCGTAGAGATGGGACCCTACGAGCAGTACTTC.

The J gene is TRBJ1-2, the V gene TRBV6-1; D perhaps matches TRBD1 (5 bases). The CDR3 is made up of 13 amino acids. Trimming pared 6 bases from V and 7 bases from J, leaving 15 bases between. From germline, CDR1 is MNHNS and CDR2 SASEGT. The CDR3 sequence is CASSLRGGGGYTF. The CDR3 DNA follows: TGTGCCAGCAGCCTCCGGGGGGGAGGTGGCTACACCTTC.

Points on this clonotype: This is likely a read error, given that the CDR3 carries no conserved phenylalanine or tryptophan at its end. It is unclear where the CDR3 begins or ends on the DNA, so no DNA is shown, and the CDR3 is as TCRdb lists it. The chain uses TRBV14 and TRBJ2-2; the table gives TRBD2 as D, unverified against the DNA. Inclusive of both ends, the CDR3 amounts to 8 amino acids. The germline V gene has CDR1 SGHDN and CDR2 FVKESK. This chain's CDR3 is CASSQGLA.

This clonotype was seen a few times. V gene TRBV6-1 combines with J gene TRBJ1-2; D gene unclear. Trimming stripped 4 bases from V and 4 bases from J, with 13 bases between. This CDR3 has 14 amino acids. The germline V gene encodes CDR1 MNHNS and CDR2 SASEGT. CDR3 nucleotides: TGTGCCAGCAGTGTCCTAAAGGAGGGCTATGGCTACACCTTC. Translating gives CASSVLKEGYGYTF.

The chain carries TRBV30 and TRBJ1-1; D uncertain. This CDR3 has 13 residues. Trimming removed 4 bases at V and 2 bases at J, with 11 bases between. The germline V gene has CDR1 GTSNPN and CDR2 SVGIG (reference sequence). In DNA form, the CDR3 reads TGTGCCTGGAACGACCAACGAAACACTGAAGCTTTCTTT. It is translated as CAWNDQRNTEAFF.

This clonotype came up a few times. V usage is TRBV9 and J usage is TRBJ2-2; 13 bases line up with TRBD2. V lost 3 bases and J lost 5; bases outside the gene matches: 4. Looked up from germline, CDR1 is SGDLS and CDR2 is YYNGEE. CDR3 size: 16 residues. Here the CDR3 reads CASSGTGLAGTGELFF. The CDR3 region has the DNA TGTGCCAGCAGCGGTACGGGACTAGCGGGGACCGGGGAGCTGTTTTTT. The whole variable domain, remainder taken from reference TRBV9 and TRBJ2-2, is DSGVTQTPKHLITATGQRVTLRCSPRSGDLSVYWYQQSLDQGLQFLIQYYNGEERAKGNILERFSAQQFPDLHSELNLSSLELGDSALYFCASSGTGLAGTGELFFGEGSRLTVL.

The rearrangement joins TRBV7-9 to TRBJ1-4; D is unresolved. The CDR3 totals 14 residues. Germline CDR1 is SEHNR and CDR2 is FQNEAQ (reference sequence). V shed 4 bases and J shed 6 bases, with 12 bases lying between them. As DNA, the CDR3 is TGTGCCAGCAGCTCCCCGGAGGGAGATGAAAAACTGTTTTTT. Residues: CASSSPEGDEKLFF.

This clonotype was seen only once. The chain is built from TRBV2 and TRBJ2-5, with a weak D call TRBD1 (8 bases). Germline V lookup: CDR1 SNHLY, CDR2 FYNNEI. Trimming removed 1 base from V and 5 bases from J, with 14 bases in between. The CDR3 is 15 amino acids. The CDR3 DNA follows: TGTGCCAGCAGTGAAGTAACAGGGGGAGGGGAGACCCAGTACTTC. Its protein is CASSEVTGGGETQYF. Complete variable domain (other parts from reference TRBV2 and TRBJ2-5): EPEVTQTPSHQVTQMGQEVILRCVPISNHLYFYWYRQILGQKVEFLVSFYNNEISEKSEIFDDQFSVERPDGSNFTLKIRSTKLEDSAMYFCASSEVTGGGETQYFGPGTRLLVL.

This clonotype was counted a single time. The genes are TRBV2 and TRBJ1-6, with 12 bases that match TRBD1. The V segment lost 6 bases and the J segment 8 bases; nucleotides outside the gene matches: 17. Germline CDR1 SNHLY, CDR2 FYNNEI. The CDR3 spans 19 residues. The CDR3 loop is CASSLTERFGTGGYSPLHF. The CDR3 DNA reads TGTGCCAGCAGCTTGACCGAACGCTTTGGGACAGGGGGCTATTCACCCCTCCACTTT.

This clonotype was recorded many times. The chain combines TRBV5-1 with TRBJ1-2; D gene uncertain. The CDR3 runs to 15 residues. Germline V gives CDR1 SGHRS, CDR2 YFSETQ. Trimming left V 6 bases short and J 2 bases short, with 17 bases between. CDR3 sequence (DNA): TGCGCCAGCACTCCTTCCCCAGACGAGAACTATGGCTACACCTTC. It specifies CASTPSPDENYGYTF.